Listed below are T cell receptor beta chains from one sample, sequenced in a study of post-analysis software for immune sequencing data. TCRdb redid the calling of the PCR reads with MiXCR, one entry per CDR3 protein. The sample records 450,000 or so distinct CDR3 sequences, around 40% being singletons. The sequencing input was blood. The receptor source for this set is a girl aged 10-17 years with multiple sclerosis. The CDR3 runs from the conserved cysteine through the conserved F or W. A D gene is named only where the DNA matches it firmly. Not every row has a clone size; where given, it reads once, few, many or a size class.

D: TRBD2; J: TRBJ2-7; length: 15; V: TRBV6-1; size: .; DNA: TGTGCCAGCAAGGCACTAGCGGGAGATTCCTACGAGCAGTACTTC; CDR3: CASKALAGDSYEQYF
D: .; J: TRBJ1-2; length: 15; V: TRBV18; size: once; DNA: TGTGCCAGCTCACCCAGGCCGGGGGGCGTGGGTGGCTACACCTTC; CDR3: CASSPRPGGVGGYTF
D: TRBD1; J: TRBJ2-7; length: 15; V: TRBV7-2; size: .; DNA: TGTGCCAGCAGCGAACAGGGGGTTAGCTCCTACGAGCAGTACTTC; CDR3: CASSEQGVSSYEQYF
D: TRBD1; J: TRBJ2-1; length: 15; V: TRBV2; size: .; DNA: TGTGCCAGCACATTCGGACAGGGGACTTACAATGAGCAGTTCTTC; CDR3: CASTFGQGTYNEQFF
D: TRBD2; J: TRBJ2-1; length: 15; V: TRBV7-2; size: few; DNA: TGTGCCAGCAGCAAGACTAGCGGGAGCGTCAATGAGCAGTTCTTC; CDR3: CASSKTSGSVNEQFF
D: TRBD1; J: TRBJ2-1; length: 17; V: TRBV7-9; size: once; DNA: TGTGCCAGCAGCTTAGCGCAGGGACAGGGTCCGGGCAATGAGCAGTTCTTC; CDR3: CASSLAQGQGPGNEQFF
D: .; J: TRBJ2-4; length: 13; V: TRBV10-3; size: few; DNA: TGTGCCATCATAGTCCTAGCCAAAAACATTCAGTACTTC; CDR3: CAIIVLAKNIQYF
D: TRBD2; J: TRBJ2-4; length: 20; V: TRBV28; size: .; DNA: TGTGCCAGCAGTTTATACCGTCAAGGCCTAGCGGGACGACCCAAAAACATTCAGTACTTC; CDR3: CASSLYRQGLAGRPKNIQYF
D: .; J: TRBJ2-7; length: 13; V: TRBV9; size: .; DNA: TGTGCCAGCAGCGGCGGGACAAGCGGCGAGCAGTACTTC; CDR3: CASSGGTSGEQYF
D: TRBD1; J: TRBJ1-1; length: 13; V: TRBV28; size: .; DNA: TGTGCCAGCAGTTCACGGGACAGGCTAGAAGCTTTCTTT; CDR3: CASSSRDRLEAFF
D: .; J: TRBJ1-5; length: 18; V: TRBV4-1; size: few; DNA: TGCGCCAGCAGCCACCCAAACGGGCGTGACATTAGCAATCAGCCCCAGCATTTT; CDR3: CASSHPNGRDISNQPQHF